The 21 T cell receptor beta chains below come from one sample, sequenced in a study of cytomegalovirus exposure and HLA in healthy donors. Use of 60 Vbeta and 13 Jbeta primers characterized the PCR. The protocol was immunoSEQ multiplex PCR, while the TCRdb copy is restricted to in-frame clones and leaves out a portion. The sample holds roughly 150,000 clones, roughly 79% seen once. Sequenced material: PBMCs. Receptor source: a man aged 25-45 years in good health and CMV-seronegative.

As DNA, the CDR3 is TGTGCCAGCAGCGTGGAGGGAAGCAATCAGCCCCAGCATTTT. The encoded protein is CASSVEGSNQPQHF. V and J are TRBV9 and TRBJ1-5; unclear D gene. V lost 2 bases and J 1 base, leaving 7 bases between the germline ends. Germline CDR1 SGDLS, CDR2 YYNGEE. CDR3 length equals 14 residues.

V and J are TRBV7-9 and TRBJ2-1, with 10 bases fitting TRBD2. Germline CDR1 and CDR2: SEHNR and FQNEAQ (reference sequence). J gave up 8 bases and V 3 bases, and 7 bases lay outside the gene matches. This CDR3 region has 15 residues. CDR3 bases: TGTGCCAGCAGCTTTTCCGGGACTAGCGTCGATGAGCAGTTCTTC. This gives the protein CASSFSGTSVDEQFF.

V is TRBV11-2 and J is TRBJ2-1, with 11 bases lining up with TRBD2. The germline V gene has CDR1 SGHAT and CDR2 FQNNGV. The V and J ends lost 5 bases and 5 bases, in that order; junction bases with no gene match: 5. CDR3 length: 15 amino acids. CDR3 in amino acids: CASSQTSGSDNEQFF. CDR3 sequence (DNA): TGTGCCAGCAGCCAAACTAGCGGGAGTGACAATGAGCAGTTCTTC.

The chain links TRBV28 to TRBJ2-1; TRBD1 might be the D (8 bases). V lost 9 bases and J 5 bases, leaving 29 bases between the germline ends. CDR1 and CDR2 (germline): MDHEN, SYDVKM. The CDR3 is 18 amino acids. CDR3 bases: TGTGCCAGTACCCCCGCGGGGGCAGGGGGCAAGTCAAACAATGAGCAGTTCTTC. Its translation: CASTPAGAGGKSNNEQFF.

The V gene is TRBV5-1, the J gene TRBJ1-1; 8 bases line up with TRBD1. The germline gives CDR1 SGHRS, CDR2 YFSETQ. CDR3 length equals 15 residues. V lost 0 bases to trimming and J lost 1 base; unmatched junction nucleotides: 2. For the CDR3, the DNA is TGCGCCAGCAGCTTGGGGGACAGGCCGAACACTGAAGCTTTCTTT. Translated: CASSLGDRPNTEAFF.

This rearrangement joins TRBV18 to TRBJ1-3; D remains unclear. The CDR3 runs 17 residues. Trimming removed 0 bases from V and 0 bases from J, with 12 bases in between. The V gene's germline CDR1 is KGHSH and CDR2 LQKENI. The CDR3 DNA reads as TGTGCCAGCTCACCACCCTACTTAGGGAGCTCTGGAAACACCATATATTTT. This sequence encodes CASSPPYLGSSGNTIYF.

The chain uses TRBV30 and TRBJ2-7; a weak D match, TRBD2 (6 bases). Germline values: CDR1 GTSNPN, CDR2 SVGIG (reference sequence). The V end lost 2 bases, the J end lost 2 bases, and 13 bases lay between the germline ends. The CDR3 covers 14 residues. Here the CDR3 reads CAWSLGGKAYEQYF. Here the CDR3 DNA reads TGTGCCTGGAGTCTGGGAGGTAAGGCCTACGAGCAGTACTTC. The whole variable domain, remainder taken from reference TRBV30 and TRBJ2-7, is SQTIHQWPATLVQPVGSPLSLECTVEGTSNPNLYWYRQAAGRGLQLLFYSVGIGQISSEVPQNLSASRPQDRQFILSSKKLLLSDSGFYLCAWSLGGKAYEQYFGPGTRLTVT.

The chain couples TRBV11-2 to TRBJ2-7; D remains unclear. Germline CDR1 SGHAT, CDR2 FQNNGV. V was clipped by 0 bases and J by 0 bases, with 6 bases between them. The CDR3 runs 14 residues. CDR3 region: CASSLEGSSYEQYF. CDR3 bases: TGTGCCAGCAGCTTAGAGGGCAGCTCCTACGAGCAGTACTTC.

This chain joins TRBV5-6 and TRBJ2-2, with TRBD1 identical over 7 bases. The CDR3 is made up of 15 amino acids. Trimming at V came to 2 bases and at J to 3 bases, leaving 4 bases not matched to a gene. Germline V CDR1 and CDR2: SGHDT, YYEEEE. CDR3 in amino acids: CASSLGTADTGELFF. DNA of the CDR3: TGTGCCAGCAGCTTAGGGACAGCGGACACCGGGGAGCTGTTTTTT.

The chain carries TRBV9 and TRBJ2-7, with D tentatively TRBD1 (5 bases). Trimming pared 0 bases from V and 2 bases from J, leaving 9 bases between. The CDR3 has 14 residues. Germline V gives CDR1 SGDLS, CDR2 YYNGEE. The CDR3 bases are TGTGCCAGCAGCGTAGAGGACAACCCCTACGAGCAGTACTTC. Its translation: CASSVEDNPYEQYF.

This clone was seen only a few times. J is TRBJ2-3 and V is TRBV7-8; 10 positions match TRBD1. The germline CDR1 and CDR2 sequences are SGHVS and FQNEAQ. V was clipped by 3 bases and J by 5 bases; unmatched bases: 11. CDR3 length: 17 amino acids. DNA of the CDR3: TGTGCCAGCAGCTTGAGAGGAGGACAGGGGGTTAGAGATACGCAGTATTTT. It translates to CASSLRGGQGVRDTQYF.

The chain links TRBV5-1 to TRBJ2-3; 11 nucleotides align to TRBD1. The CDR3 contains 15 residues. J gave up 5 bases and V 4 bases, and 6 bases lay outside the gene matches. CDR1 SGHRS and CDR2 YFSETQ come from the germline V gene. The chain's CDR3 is CASSQGQGAIDTQYF. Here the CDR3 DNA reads TGCGCCAGCAGCCAAGGACAGGGGGCAATAGATACGCAGTATTTT.

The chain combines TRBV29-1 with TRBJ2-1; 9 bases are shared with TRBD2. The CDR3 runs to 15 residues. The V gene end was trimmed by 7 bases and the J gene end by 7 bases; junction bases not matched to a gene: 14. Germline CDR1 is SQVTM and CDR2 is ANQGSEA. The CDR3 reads CSAAEGLAQRNEQFF. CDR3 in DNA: TGCAGCGCCGCGGAGGGACTAGCTCAGAGGAATGAGCAGTTCTTC.

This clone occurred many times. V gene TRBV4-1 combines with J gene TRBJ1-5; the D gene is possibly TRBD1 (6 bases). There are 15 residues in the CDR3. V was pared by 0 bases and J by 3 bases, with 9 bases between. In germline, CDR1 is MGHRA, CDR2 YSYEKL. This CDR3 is CASSQDGTYNQPQHF. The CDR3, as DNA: TGCGCCAGCAGCCAAGACGGGACATACAATCAGCCCCAGCATTTT.

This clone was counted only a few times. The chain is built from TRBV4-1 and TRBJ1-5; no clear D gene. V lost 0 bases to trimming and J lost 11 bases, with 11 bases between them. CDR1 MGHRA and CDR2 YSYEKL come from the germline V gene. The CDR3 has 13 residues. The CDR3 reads CASSQDPGGAQHF. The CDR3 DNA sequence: TGCGCCAGCAGCCAAGATCCTGGCGGGGCCCAGCATTTT.

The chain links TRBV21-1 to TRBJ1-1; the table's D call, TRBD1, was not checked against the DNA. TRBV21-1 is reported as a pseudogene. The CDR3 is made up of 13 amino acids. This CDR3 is CASSVFGTGEAFF. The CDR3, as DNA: TGTGCCAGCAGCGTGTTTGGGACAGGGGAAGCTTTCTTT.

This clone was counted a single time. The CDR3 loop reads CASSLMTSSVPDTQYF. The CDR3 region has the DNA TGTGCCAGCAGCCTCATGACTAGCTCTGTTCCAGATACGCAGTATTTT. V gene TRBV7-9 combines with J gene TRBJ2-3, with 7 bases fitting TRBD2. The CDR3 loop spans 16 amino acids. V dropped 5 bases and J dropped 4; count of bases not matched to a gene: 12. Per germline, CDR1 SEHNR and CDR2 FQNEAQ (reference sequence).

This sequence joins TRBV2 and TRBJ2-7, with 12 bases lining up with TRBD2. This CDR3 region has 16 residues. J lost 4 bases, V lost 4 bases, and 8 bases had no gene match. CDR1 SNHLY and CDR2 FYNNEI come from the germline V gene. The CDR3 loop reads CASSGGLAGFSYEQYF. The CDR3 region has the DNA TGTGCCAGCAGTGGGGGACTAGCGGGCTTCTCTTACGAGCAGTACTTC.

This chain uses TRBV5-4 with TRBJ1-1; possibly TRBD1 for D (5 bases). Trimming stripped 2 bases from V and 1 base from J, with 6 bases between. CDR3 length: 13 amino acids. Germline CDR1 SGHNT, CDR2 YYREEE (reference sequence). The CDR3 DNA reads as TGTGCCAGCAGCTTTGACAGGAACACTGAAGCTTTCTTT. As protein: CASSFDRNTEAFF. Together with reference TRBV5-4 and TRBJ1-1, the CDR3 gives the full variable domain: ETGVTQSPTHLIKTRGQQVTLRCSSQSGHNTVSWYQQALGQGPQFIFQYYREEENGRGNFPPRFSGLQFPNYSSELNVNALELDDSALYLCASSFDRNTEAFFGQGTRLTVV.

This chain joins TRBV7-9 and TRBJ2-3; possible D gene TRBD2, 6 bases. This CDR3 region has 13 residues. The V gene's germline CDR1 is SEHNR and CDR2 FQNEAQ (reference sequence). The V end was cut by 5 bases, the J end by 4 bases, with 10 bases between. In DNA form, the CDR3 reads TGTGCCAGCAGCGGGGGGAACGCAGATACGCAGTATTTT. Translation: CASSGGNADTQYF. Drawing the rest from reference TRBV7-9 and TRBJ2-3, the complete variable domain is DTGVSQNPRHKITKRGQNVTFRCDPISEHNRLYWYRQTLGQGPEFLTYFQNEAQLEKSRLLSDRFSAERPKGSFSTLEIQRTEQGDSAMYLCASSGGNADTQYFGPGTRLTVL.

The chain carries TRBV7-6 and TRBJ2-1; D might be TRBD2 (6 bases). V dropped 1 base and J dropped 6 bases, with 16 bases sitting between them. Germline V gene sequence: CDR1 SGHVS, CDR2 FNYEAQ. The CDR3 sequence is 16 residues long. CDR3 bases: TGTGCCAGCAGCTTAGGACTAGAGAGAGGGGTCAATGAGCAGTTCTTC. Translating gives CASSLGLERGVNEQFF.